The present T cell receptor beta chain was sequenced within a study of blood T cell repertoires in COVID-19. Looked up from germline, CDR1 is SEHNR and CDR2 is FQNEAQ (reference sequence). The CDR3 extends over 16 amino acids. Germline trimming cut 5 bases from V and 4 bases from J; bases unmatched to any gene: 14. Methods used by the authors: Estimation of nucleated cell counts relied on the amplification of reference gene primers. Assay: immunoSEQ multiplex PCR; the TCRdb copy retains only in-frame clones and omits some. V, J and clone size were drawn from that table, and D and trimming were deduced from the DNA. The sample has some 240,000 clones; 70% to 85% are singletons.

The clonotype comes from a woman aged 40-49 years who had recovered from COVID-19. What was sequenced was peripheral blood. The genes are TRBV7-9 and TRBJ2-7, with 7 bases that match TRBD1. The CDR3 sequence: CASSQPGQTTLYEQYF. CDR3 nucleotides: TGTGCCAGCAGCCAGCCGGGACAGACGACGTTGTACGAGCAGTACTTC.